The 27 T cell receptor beta chains given below trace back to one sample, sequenced in a study of T-cell memory formation after mild COVID-19. TCRdb reprocessed the 5' RACE reads via MiXCR and lists one record per CDR3 protein. Among roughly 340,000 distinct CDR3 sequences listed, around 20% were seen once. The sequenced sample was PBMCs or a T cell subset sorted from them (not recorded which). Receptors originate from a young man who had mild COVID-19 (a few samples of this study predate the infection). Cell type and time point are not known.

This sequence joins TRBV6-5 and TRBJ1-1; D perhaps matches TRBD1 (5 bases). V was trimmed by 6 bases and J by 1 base, leaving 12 bases between them. This CDR3 comprises 14 residues. CDR1 and CDR2 from the germline V gene are MNHEY and SVGAGI. DNA for the CDR3: TGTGCCAGCAGGCCCGGGACGAGGAACACTGAAGCTTTCTTT. Encoded protein: CASRPGTRNTEAFF.

This clonotype turned up a few times. The chain uses TRBV10-3 and TRBJ2-5; the D call may be TRBD1 or TRBD2 (5 bases each). Trimming stripped 3 bases from V and 1 base from J, with 12 bases between. This CDR3 has 15 residues. Per germline, CDR1 ENHRY and CDR2 SYGVKD. CDR3 loop: CAISDLVGTQETQYF. The CDR3 DNA sequence: TGTGCCATCAGTGACCTCGTAGGGACCCAAGAGACCCAGTACTTC.

This clonotype was seen more than once but under ten times. This sequence joins TRBV15 and TRBJ1-4; TRBD1 might be the D (6 bases). CDR3 length equals 15 residues. Germline lookup yields CDR1 LNHNV and CDR2 YYDKDF (reference sequence). V lost 0 bases and J 6 bases, leaving 11 bases between the germline ends. The CDR3 bases are TGTGCCACCAGCAGAGATCGCAGGGGTCATGAAAAACTGTTTTTT. This sequence encodes CATSRDRRGHEKLFF.

This clonotype was seen more than once but under ten times. The chain links TRBV12-3 or TRBV12-4 to TRBJ2-1; possibly TRBD1 for D (6 bases). This CDR3 contains 15 residues. The V end was cut by 3 bases, the J end by 4 bases, with 13 bases between. The CDR3 bases are TGTGCCAGCAGTTTCATGGGGGCAGGATACAATGAGCAGTTCTTC. Translating it yields CASSFMGAGYNEQFF.

This chain joins TRBV9 and TRBJ1-1, with D maybe TRBD1 (5 bases). Trimming pared 0 bases from V and 2 bases from J, leaving 17 bases between. Germline values: CDR1 SGDLS, CDR2 YYNGEE. This CDR3 is built from 17 residues. Written as DNA, the CDR3 is TGTGCCAGCAGCGTAGGGAGACAGACCCCCAGAAACACTGAAGCTTTCTTT. Protein product: CASSVGRQTPRNTEAFF.

The chain joins TRBV10-3 to TRBJ1-1; possibly TRBD1 for D (5 bases). Per germline, CDR1 ENHRY and CDR2 SYGVKD. This CDR3 has 18 residues. Deletions cut 6 bases from V and 4 bases from J, with 27 bases between. The CDR3 DNA is TGTGCCATCAGCCCCATTTTGGTGCCAAGCGGGGCAGCCACTGAAGCTTTCTTT. Encoded protein: CAISPILVPSGAATEAFF.

V gene TRBV7-2 combines with J gene TRBJ1-5, with 9 positions matching TRBD1. This CDR3 spans 14 amino acids. CDR1 is SGHTA and CDR2 is FQGNSA in the germline V gene. The junction had 4 bases not matched to a gene; V was cut back by 5 bases and J by 5 bases. The CDR3 is CASSEQGADQPQHF. The CDR3 region has the DNA TGTGCCAGCAGCGAACAGGGGGCCGATCAGCCCCAGCATTTT.

This clonotype has ten or more counts. This rearrangement joins TRBV5-1 to TRBJ1-5; no clear D. Germline CDR1 and CDR2: SGHRS and YFSETQ. Trimming removed 4 bases from V and 2 bases from J, with 7 bases in between. The CDR3 runs to 13 residues. The CDR3 here is CASSPEGNQPQHF. CDR3 bases: TGCGCCAGCAGCCCAGAAGGCAATCAGCCCCAGCATTTT.

V usage is TRBV4-2 and J usage is TRBJ2-3; 9 nucleotides align to TRBD2. This CDR3 spans 18 amino acids. CDR1 and CDR2 from the germline V gene are LGHNA and YNFKEQ. The V segment lost 4 bases and the J segment 3 bases; nucleotides outside the gene matches: 14. CDR3 sequence: CASSPAASGVSVTDTQYF. CDR3 in DNA: TGTGCCAGCAGCCCGGCGGCTAGCGGGGTCAGCGTGACAGATACGCAGTATTTT.

This clonotype is deemed medium-sized. This chain uses TRBV12-3 or TRBV12-4 with TRBJ2-1; 12 bases align to TRBD2. CDR3 size: 15 residues. J was trimmed by 9 bases and V by 7 bases; bases with no gene match: 10. CDR3 residues: CASTRASGGAGEQFF. DNA of the CDR3: TGTGCCAGCACCCGGGCTAGCGGGGGGGCCGGTGAGCAGTTCTTC.

This sequence joins TRBV5-1 and TRBJ2-3, with D possibly matching TRBD2 (6 bases). The CDR3 loop spans 14 amino acids. CDR1 and CDR2 (germline): SGHRS, YFSETQ. V was shortened by 5 bases and J by 0 bases, with 10 bases between the two germline ends. In DNA form, the CDR3 reads TGCGCCAGCAGAGTAGCGGTGAGCACAGATACGCAGTATTTT. Its translation: CASRVAVSTDTQYF.

This clonotype was counted only a few times. The genes are TRBV5-5 and TRBJ1-2; D unresolved. CDR1 is SGHKS, CDR2 YYEKEE, per germline (reference sequence). The germline V and J ends were trimmed by 4 bases and 6 bases, with 19 bases remaining between them. CDR3 size: 15 residues. The CDR3 loop is CASSPWTAGGNGYTF. CDR3 coding DNA: TGTGCCAGCAGCCCTTGGACCGCAGGAGGAAATGGCTACACCTTC.

This clonotype turned up a few times. The chain uses TRBV10-1 and TRBJ2-1; the D gene is possibly TRBD2 (6 bases). Between the trimmed V and J ends, which lost 4 bases and 1 base, there was a span of 17 bases. Per germline, CDR1 WNHNN and CDR2 SYGVQD (reference sequence). The CDR3 covers 17 residues. CDR3 sequence reads: CASSATPIAVSYNEQFF. The DNA for the CDR3 is TGCGCCAGCAGTGCAACACCGATAGCGGTTTCCTACAATGAGCAGTTCTTC.

The rearrangement links TRBV15 to TRBJ2-5; TRBD2 is a possible D gene (6 bases). V shed 3 bases and J shed 11 bases, with 10 bases lying between them. The CDR3 extends over 11 amino acids. Germline CDR1 and CDR2: LNHNV and YYDKDF (reference sequence). CDR3 loop: CATSRTGTQYF. CDR3 coding DNA: TGTGCCACCAGCAGGACCGGGACTCAGTACTTC.

The V gene is TRBV6-5, the J gene TRBJ2-3, with D possibly being TRBD1 or TRBD2 (5 bases each). The V end lost 5 bases, the J end lost 10 bases, and 16 bases lay between the germline ends. From germline, CDR1 is MNHEY and CDR2 SVGAGI. This CDR3 has 13 residues. The CDR3 protein is CASSNPGTRSQYF. The DNA of the CDR3 is TGTGCCAGCAGTAACCCTGGGACCAGGTCGCAGTATTTT.

The rearrangement links TRBV6-4 to TRBJ2-1; D is ambiguous. V gave up 2 bases and J gave up 9 bases, with 11 bases separating them. Germline V CDR1 and CDR2: MRHNA, SNTAGT. The CDR3 has 13 residues. The CDR3 nucleotides are TGTGCCAGCAGTGACGAGCCCTTTAGTGAGCAGTTCTTC. Translated, it gives CASSDEPFSEQFF.

There are a few counts of this clonotype. The V gene is TRBV5-1, the J gene TRBJ2-1; D uncertain. The CDR3 has 14 residues. Trimming stripped 0 bases from V and 7 bases from J, with 11 bases between. Germline V gene sequence: CDR1 SGHRS, CDR2 YFSETQ. This CDR3 reads CASSLARRHNEQFF. CDR3 bases: TGCGCCAGCAGCTTGGCGAGACGTCATAATGAGCAGTTCTTC.

This clonotype was seen at least ten times. The V and J genes are TRBV4-1 and TRBJ1-5; the D gene is possibly TRBD1 (6 bases). V gave up 0 bases and J gave up 7 bases, with 13 bases separating them. Germline assignment: CDR1 MGHRA and CDR2 YSYEKL. This CDR3 is 15 amino acids long. The CDR3 here is CASSQEVTGEQPQHF. CDR3 coding DNA: TGCGCCAGCAGCCAAGAGGTGACAGGCGAACAGCCCCAGCATTTT.

In DNA, the CDR3 is TGTGCCAGCAGCTCCGGCAGGCTAGCGGGGTTCGAGCAGTACTTC. Its protein is CASSSGRLAGFEQYF. This chain connects TRBV7-9 to TRBJ2-7; 9 nucleotides line up with TRBD2. Germline trimming cut 4 bases from V and 6 bases from J; bases unmatched to any gene: 10. The germline gives CDR1 SEHNR, CDR2 FQNEAQ (reference sequence). The CDR3 is made up of 15 amino acids.

Many counts were recorded for this clonotype. This sequence joins TRBV3-1 and TRBJ1-1, with unresolved D. V was clipped by 3 bases and J by 4 bases, with 3 bases between them. CDR1 is LGHDT, CDR2 YNNKEL, per germline (reference sequence). CDR3 length: 11 amino acids. Here the CDR3 DNA reads TGTGCCAGCAGCCAGGGCACTGAAGCTTTCTTT. Protein sequence: CASSQGTEAFF.

This clonotype was seen many times. The V and J genes are TRBV7-9 and TRBJ2-7; 7 bases line up with TRBD1. V lost 5 bases and J lost 1; bases outside the gene matches: 5. Looked up from germline, CDR1 is SEHNR and CDR2 is FQNEAQ (reference sequence). This CDR3 has 14 residues. Written as DNA, the CDR3 is TGTGCCAGCAGCCCCAGGGACAGATCCTACGAGCAGTACTTC. As protein: CASSPRDRSYEQYF.

Concerning this clonotype itself: Germline is not matched at one junction end, which may reflect a read error. The chain uses TRBV20-1 and TRBJ2-1, with 9 bases identical to TRBD2. The CDR3 has 14 amino acids. Germline CDR1 and CDR2: DFQATT and SNEGSKA (reference sequence). The CDR3 bases are TGCAGTGCGAGAGCGGGGGGCCCCTACAATGAGCAGTTCTTC. This gives the protein CSARAGGPYNEQFF.

The genes are TRBV19 and TRBJ2-4; no clear D gene. Germline V gene sequence: CDR1 LNHDA, CDR2 SQIVND (reference sequence). This CDR3 comprises 15 residues. Trimming cost V 6 bases and J 3 bases, with 15 bases left between them. CDR3 sequence reads: CASRIASFGKNIQYF. For the CDR3, the DNA is TGTGCCAGTAGGATTGCCTCTTTTGGCAAAAACATTCAGTACTTC.

The chain recombines TRBV5-6 with TRBJ1-4; maybe TRBD1 (5 bases). The germline V gene encodes CDR1 SGHDT and CDR2 YYEEEE. V was shortened by 4 bases and J by 4 bases, with 23 bases between the two germline ends. CDR3 size: 18 residues. In nucleotides, the CDR3 is TGTGCCAGCAGCCTTGGCGGGACGGCCGTTTTTGGTAATGAAAAACTGTTTTTT. Amino acids: CASSLGGTAVFGNEKLFF. The whole variable domain, remainder taken from reference TRBV5-6 and TRBJ1-4, is DAGVTQSPTHLIKTRGQQVTLRCSPKSGHDTVSWYQQALGQGPQFIFQYYEEEERQRGNFPDRFSGHQFPNYSSELNVNALLLGDSALYLCASSLGGTAVFGNEKLFFGSGTQLSVL.

V is TRBV7-9 and J is TRBJ1-2, with D hard to call. This CDR3 contains 15 residues. Germline V gene lookup returns CDR1 SEHNR and CDR2 FQNEAQ (reference sequence). Trimming left V 3 bases short and J 8 bases short, with 19 bases between. The CDR3 spells CASSFFVNGIEGYTF. In DNA form, the CDR3 reads TGTGCCAGCAGCTTTTTTGTGAATGGGATCGAAGGCTACACCTTC.

This clonotype came up a few times. The V call is TRBV3-1, the J call TRBJ1-1; D is undetermined. Trimming took 0 bases from V and 10 from J, leaving 12 bases between them. Germline assignment: CDR1 LGHDT and CDR2 YNNKEL (reference sequence). This CDR3 region has 13 residues. The CDR3: CASSQDSRSGAFF. In DNA, the CDR3 is TGTGCCAGCAGCCAAGATTCGCGTTCCGGAGCTTTCTTT.

The V and J genes are TRBV3-1 and TRBJ2-4; D ambiguous. The ends were cut back, 3 bases at V and 3 bases at J, with 15 bases in the middle. The CDR3 covers 16 residues. Germline-derived CDR1 and CDR2 are LGHDT and YNNKEL (reference sequence). In DNA, the CDR3 is TGTGCCAGCAGCCAGCGTCCCGGACGGTACAAAAACATTCAGTACTTC. Encoded protein: CASSQRPGRYKNIQYF.